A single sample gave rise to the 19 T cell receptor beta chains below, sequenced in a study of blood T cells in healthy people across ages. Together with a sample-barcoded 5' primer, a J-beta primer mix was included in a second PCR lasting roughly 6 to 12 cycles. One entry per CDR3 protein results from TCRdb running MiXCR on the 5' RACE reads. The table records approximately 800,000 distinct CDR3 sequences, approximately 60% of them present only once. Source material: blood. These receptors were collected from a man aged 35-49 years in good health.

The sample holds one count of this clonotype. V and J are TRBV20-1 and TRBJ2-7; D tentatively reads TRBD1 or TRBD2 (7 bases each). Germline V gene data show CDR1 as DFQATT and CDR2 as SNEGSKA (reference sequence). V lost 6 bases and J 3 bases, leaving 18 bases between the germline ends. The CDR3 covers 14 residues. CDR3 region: CSARGGGLLYEQYF. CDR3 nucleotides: TGCAGTGCCCGGGGAGGGGGCCTGCTCTACGAGCAGTACTTC.

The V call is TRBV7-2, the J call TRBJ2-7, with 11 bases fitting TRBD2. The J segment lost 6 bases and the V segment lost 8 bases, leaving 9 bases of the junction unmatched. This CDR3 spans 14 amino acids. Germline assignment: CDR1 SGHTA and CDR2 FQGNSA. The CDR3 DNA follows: TGTGCCAGCCGTACTAGCGGGAGAGGCGTCGAGCAGTACTTC. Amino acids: CASRTSGRGVEQYF.

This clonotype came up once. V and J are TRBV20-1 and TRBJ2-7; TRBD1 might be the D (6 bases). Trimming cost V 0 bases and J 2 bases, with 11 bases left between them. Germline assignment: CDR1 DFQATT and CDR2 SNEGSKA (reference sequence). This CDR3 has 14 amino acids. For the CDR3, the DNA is TGCAGTGCTAGAGATGACGACAGGACCTACGAGCAGTACTTC. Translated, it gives CSARDDDRTYEQYF.

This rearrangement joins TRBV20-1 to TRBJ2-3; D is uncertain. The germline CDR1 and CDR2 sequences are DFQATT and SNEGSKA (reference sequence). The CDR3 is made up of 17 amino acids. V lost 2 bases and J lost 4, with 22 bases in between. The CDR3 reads CSARSVSLSGSADTQYF. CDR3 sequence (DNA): TGCAGTGCTAGATCTGTTTCCTTGTCTGGAAGCGCAGATACGCAGTATTTT.

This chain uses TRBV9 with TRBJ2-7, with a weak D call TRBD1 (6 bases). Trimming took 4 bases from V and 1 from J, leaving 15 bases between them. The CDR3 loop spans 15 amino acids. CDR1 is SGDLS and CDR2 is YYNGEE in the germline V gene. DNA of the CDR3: TGTGCCAGCAGCCCCAGCACAGGGATTTCCTACGAGCAGTACTTC. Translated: CASSPSTGISYEQYF.

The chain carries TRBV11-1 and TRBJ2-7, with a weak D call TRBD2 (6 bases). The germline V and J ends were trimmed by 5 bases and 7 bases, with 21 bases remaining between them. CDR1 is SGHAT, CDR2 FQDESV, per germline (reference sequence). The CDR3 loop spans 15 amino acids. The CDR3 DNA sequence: TGTGCCAGCAGCCCTCGACTAGAACCTAAGGCTGAGCAGTACTTC. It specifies CASSPRLEPKAEQYF.

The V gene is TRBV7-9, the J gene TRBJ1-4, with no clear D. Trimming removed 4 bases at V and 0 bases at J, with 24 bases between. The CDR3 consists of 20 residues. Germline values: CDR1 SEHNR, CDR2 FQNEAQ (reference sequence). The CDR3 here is CASSSPRVGRSPATNEKLFF. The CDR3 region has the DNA TGTGCCAGCAGCTCCCCTCGGGTAGGGAGGAGTCCGGCAACTAATGAAAAACTGTTTTTT.

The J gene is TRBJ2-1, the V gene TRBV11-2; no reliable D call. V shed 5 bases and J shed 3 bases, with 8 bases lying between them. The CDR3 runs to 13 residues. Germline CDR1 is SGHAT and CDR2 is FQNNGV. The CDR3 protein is CASSRNNYNEQFF. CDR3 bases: TGTGCCAGCAGCCGAAATAACTACAATGAGCAGTTCTTC.

CDR3 loop: CASSRQGKMYEQYF. As DNA, the CDR3 is TGTGCCAGCAGCCGCCAGGGTAAAATGTACGAGCAGTACTTC. The V gene is TRBV27, the J gene TRBJ2-7; maybe TRBD1 (5 bases). Trimming shortened V by 6 bases and J by 4 bases, and 16 bases separated the two germline ends. Germline V gene sequence: CDR1 MNHEY, CDR2 SMNVEV (reference sequence). This CDR3 is built from 14 residues.

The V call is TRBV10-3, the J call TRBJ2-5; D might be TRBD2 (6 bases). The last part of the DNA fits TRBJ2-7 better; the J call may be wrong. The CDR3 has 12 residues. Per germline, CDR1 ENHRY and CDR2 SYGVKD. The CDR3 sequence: CATGTGDYEQYF. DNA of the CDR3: TGTGCCACCGGGACTGGAGACTACGAGCAGTACTTC.

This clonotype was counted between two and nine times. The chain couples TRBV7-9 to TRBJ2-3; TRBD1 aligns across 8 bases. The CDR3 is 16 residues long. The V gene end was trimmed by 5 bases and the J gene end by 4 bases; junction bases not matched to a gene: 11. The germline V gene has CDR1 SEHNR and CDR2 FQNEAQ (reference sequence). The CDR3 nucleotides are TGTGCCAGCAGCCAACCGGAGACAGGGGTTGCAGATACGCAGTATTTT. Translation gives CASSQPETGVADTQYF.

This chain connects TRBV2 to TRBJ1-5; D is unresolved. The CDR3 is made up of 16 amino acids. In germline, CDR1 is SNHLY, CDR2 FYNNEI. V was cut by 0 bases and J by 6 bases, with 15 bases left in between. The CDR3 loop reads CASSEAQTRAGQPQHF. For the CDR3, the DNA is TGTGCCAGCAGTGAAGCGCAGACTAGGGCGGGTCAGCCCCAGCATTTT. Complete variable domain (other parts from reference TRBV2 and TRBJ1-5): EPEVTQTPSHQVTQMGQEVILRCVPISNHLYFYWYRQILGQKVEFLVSFYNNEISEKSEIFDDQFSVERPDGSNFTLKIRSTKLEDSAMYFCASSEAQTRAGQPQHFGDGTRLSIL.

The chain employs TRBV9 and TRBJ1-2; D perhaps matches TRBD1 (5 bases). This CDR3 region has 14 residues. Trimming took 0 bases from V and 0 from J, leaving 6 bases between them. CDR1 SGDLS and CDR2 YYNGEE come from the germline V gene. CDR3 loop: CASSVEQANYGYTF. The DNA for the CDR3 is TGTGCCAGCAGCGTAGAACAGGCTAACTATGGCTACACCTTC.

The CDR3 DNA reads TGCGCCAGCAGCTTGGCGTCTAGCGGTTACAATGAGCAGTTCTTC. Amino acids: CASSLASSGYNEQFF. This chain links TRBV5-1 with TRBJ2-1; the match to TRBD2 covers 7 bases. V lost 0 bases, J lost 4 bases, and 4 bases stayed unmatched. Germline V CDR1 and CDR2: SGHRS, YFSETQ. This CDR3 has 15 amino acids.

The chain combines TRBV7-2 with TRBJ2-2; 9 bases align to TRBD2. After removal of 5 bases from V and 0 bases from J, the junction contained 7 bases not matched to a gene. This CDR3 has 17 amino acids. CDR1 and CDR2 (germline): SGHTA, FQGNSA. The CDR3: CASSRRLAVANTGELFF. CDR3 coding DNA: TGTGCCAGCAGCCGGAGACTAGCGGTGGCGAACACCGGGGAGCTGTTTTTT.

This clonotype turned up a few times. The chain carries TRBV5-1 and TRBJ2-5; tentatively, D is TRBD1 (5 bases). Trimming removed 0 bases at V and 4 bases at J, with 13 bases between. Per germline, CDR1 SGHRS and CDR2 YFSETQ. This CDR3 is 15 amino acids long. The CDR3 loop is CASSLEDGAGETQYF. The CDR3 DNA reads TGCGCCAGCAGCTTGGAAGATGGGGCTGGAGAGACCCAGTACTTC.

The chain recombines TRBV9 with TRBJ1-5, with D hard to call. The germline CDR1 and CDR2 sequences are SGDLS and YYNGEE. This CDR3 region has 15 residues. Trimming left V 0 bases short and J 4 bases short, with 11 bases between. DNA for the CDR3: TGTGCCAGCAGCGTAGAGGCGAGCGGAAATCAGCCCCAGCATTTT. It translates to CASSVEASGNQPQHF.

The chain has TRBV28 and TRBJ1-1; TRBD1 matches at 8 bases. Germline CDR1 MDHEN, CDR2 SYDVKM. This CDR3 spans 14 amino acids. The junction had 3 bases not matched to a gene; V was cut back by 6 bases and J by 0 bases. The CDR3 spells CASRVDRVNTEAFF. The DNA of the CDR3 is TGTGCCAGCAGGGTGGACAGGGTGAACACTGAAGCTTTCTTT. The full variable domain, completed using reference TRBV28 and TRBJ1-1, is DVKVTQSSRYLVKRTGEKVFLECVQDMDHENMFWYRQDPGLGLRLIYFSYDVKMKEKGDIPEGYSVSREKKERFSLILESASTNQTSMYLCASRVDRVNTEAFFGQGTRLTVV.

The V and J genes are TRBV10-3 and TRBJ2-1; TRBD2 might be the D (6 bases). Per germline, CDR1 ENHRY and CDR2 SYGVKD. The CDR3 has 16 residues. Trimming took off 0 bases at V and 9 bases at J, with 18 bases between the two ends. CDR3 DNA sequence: TGTGCCATCAGTGAGTCGGACTGGGGGGTCAACAGTGAGCAGTTCTTC. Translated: CAISESDWGVNSEQFF.